This is a list of T cell receptor beta chains from one sample in a study of CD8 T cells in Susac syndrome. MiXCR was run by TCRdb on the immunoSEQ multiplex PCR reads, yielding one entry per CDR3 protein. This table has approximately 170,000 distinct CDR3 sequences, 80% to 95% appearing once. The sequenced sample was CD4+ T cells from PBMCs. The receptor source for this set is a human donor in good health. Both conserved end residues are part of each CDR3. The D gene is left open where the match is weak. Rows may omit the clone size; those that give it use once, few, many or a size class.

D gene | J gene | V gene | clone size | CDR3 protein | CDR3 DNA
TRBD1 | TRBJ2-7 | TRBV11-3 | - | CASSFGTGAYEQYF | TGTGCCAGCAGCTTCGGGACAGGGGCCTACGAGCAGTACTTC
- | TRBJ2-2 | TRBV3-1 | - | CASNLQSPLGMTGIGELFF | TGTGCCAGCAACCTTCAGAGCCCCCTAGGCATGACAGGCATCGGGGAGCTGTTTTTT
- | TRBJ2-3 | TRBV24-1 | - | CATSDSFVDRDTDTQYF | TGTGCCACCAGTGACTCCTTTGTGGACAGAGACACAGATACGCAGTATTTT
- | TRBJ2-1 | TRBV2 | - | CASSELGGVITNEQFF | TGTGCCAGCAGTGAACTGGGGGGCGTCATAACCAATGAGCAGTTCTTC
- | TRBJ2-3 | TRBV6-4 | - | CASSVGNGADTQYF | TGTGCCAGCAGTGTGGGTAACGGGGCAGATACGCAGTATTTT
- | TRBJ2-3 | TRBV27 | once | CASSFLVQLDTQYF | TGTGCCAGCAGTTTTCTGGTCCAGTTAGATACGCAGTATTTT
TRBD1 | TRBJ1-1 | TRBV29-1 | - | CSVERTGPQAFF | TGCAGCGTTGAACGGACAGGGCCGCAAGCTTTCTTT
- | TRBJ1-4 | TRBV28 | - | CASVQGIGEKLFF | TGTGCCAGCGTACAGGGTATAGGTGAAAAACTGTTTTTT
- | TRBJ1-1 | TRBV5-1 | - | CASRTMNTEAFF | TGCGCCAGCCGGACAATGAACACTGAAGCTTTCTTT
TRBD2 | TRBJ2-3 | TRBV9 | - | CASSVTPGTSGGNRRGTDTQYF | TGTGCCAGCAGCGTCACCCCCGGGACTAGCGGGGGGAATCGTAGGGGCACAGATACGCAGTATTTT
- | TRBJ2-5 | TRBV5-1 | - | CASSFEGVGETQYF | TGCGCCAGCAGCTTCGAGGGGGTAGGGGAGACCCAGTACTTC
- | TRBJ1-2 | TRBV12-3/TRBV12-4 | - | CASSSTGGTYGYTF | TGTGCCAGCAGTTCAACGGGGGGGACCTATGGCTACACCTTC
- | TRBJ2-5 | TRBV4-1 | - | CASRRGFGETQYF | TGCGCCAGCAGGAGGGGGTTCGGGGAGACCCAGTACTTC
TRBD1 | TRBJ2-6 | TRBV12-3/TRBV12-4 | - | CASSAGTGGSGANVLTF | TGTGCCAGCAGCGCCGGGACAGGGGGCTCTGGGGCCAACGTCCTGACTTTC
- | TRBJ2-2 | TRBV19 | - | CASSIAAGELFF | TGTGCCAGTAGTATAGCGGCCGGGGAGCTGTTTTTT
TRBD2 | TRBJ2-3 | TRBV29-1 | - | CSVEMSGAGDTQYF | TGCAGCGTTGAAATGAGCGGGGCAGGGGATACGCAGTATTTT
- | TRBJ2-7 | TRBV2 | - | CANLGGESSSYEQYF | TGTGCCAACCTAGGGGGGGAATCAAGCTCCTACGAGCAGTACTTC
TRBD2 | TRBJ2-1 | TRBV5-6 | once | CASSWAAGGVNNEQFF | TGTGCCAGCAGCTGGGCGGCGGGGGGCGTCAACAATGAGCAGTTCTTC
- | TRBJ1-1 | TRBV3-1 | - | CASSYDTTNTEAFF | TGTGCCAGCAGCTATGACACCACCAACACTGAAGCTTTCTTT
- | TRBJ1-5 | TRBV6-1 | - | CASTRGPNQPQHF | TGTGCCAGCACTCGGGGTCCCAATCAGCCCCAGCATTTT
TRBD1 | TRBJ1-6 | TRBV7-3 | - | CASSLTGQNSPLHF | TGTGCCAGCAGCTTAACGGGACAGAATTCACCCCTCCACTTT
- | TRBJ1-3 | TRBV20-1 | once | CSAAGTVVNTIYF | TGCAGTGCAGCCGGGACGGTGGTAAACACCATATATTTT
- | TRBJ2-5 | TRBV15 | once | CATSRDLGSETQYF | TGTGCCACCAGCAGAGACTTGGGCTCAGAGACCCAGTACTTC
- | TRBJ2-5 | TRBV7-9 | - | CASSSRAREETQYF | TGTGCCAGCAGCTCACGCGCCAGGGAAGAGACCCAGTACTTC
TRBD1 | TRBJ2-2 | TRBV5-6 | - | CASTSPGGPGELFF | TGTGCCAGCACCTCGCCAGGGGGCCCAGGGGAGCTGTTTTTT
- | TRBJ2-7 | TRBV30 | - | CAWSPDTSYEQYF | TGTGCCTGGAGTCCGGACACCTCCTACGAGCAGTACTTC
- | TRBJ2-3 | TRBV4-2 | - | CASSQVPGGTDTQYF | TGTGCCAGCAGCCAAGTCCCCGGGGGCACAGATACGCAGTATTTT
- | TRBJ2-2 | TRBV7-7 | - | CASSSRTAGELFF | TGTGCCAGCAGCTCCCGGACGGCCGGGGAGCTGTTTTTT
TRBD1 | TRBJ2-3 | TRBV20-1 | - | CSASFTGDATDTQYF | TGCAGTGCTAGCTTTACAGGGGACGCCACAGATACGCAGTATTTT
- | TRBJ2-1 | TRBV19 | - | CASKRPGDSSYNEQFF | TGTGCCAGTAAACGCCCAGGGGATAGCTCCTACAATGAGCAGTTCTTC
TRBD1 | TRBJ2-5 | TRBV27 | once | CASSPLGQGARETQYF | TGTGCCAGCAGCCCCCTGGGGCAGGGGGCGAGGGAGACCCAGTACTTC